These 10 T cell receptor beta chains originate from one sample sequenced in a study of blood T cell repertoires in COVID-19. Assay used: immunoSEQ multiplex PCR; TCRdb lists only in-frame clones, some missing. The data hold under 350,000 clones, with under 90% observed a single time. Material for sequencing was PBMCs or T cells enriched from blood (not recorded which). The source of these receptors is a man aged 30 to 39 who had recovered from COVID-19.

V gene TRBV27 combines with J gene TRBJ2-2; possible D gene TRBD1, 6 bases. V shed 1 base and J shed 3 bases, with 12 bases lying between them. Germline-derived CDR1 and CDR2 are MNHEY and SMNVEV (reference sequence). The CDR3 contains 16 residues. In DNA, the CDR3 is TGTGCCAGCAGTTTATACAGGGTTCGGGACACCGGGGAGCTGTTTTTT. Protein: CASSLYRVRDTGELFF.

The V and J genes are TRBV6-5 and TRBJ2-1; 7 bases match TRBD1. Germline-derived CDR1 and CDR2 are MNHEY and SVGAGI. V lost 7 bases to trimming and J lost 5 bases; unmatched junction nucleotides: 8. This CDR3 has 14 residues. The CDR3 region has the DNA TGTGCCAGCAACCGATACAGGGGCAACAATGAGCAGTTCTTC. It encodes CASNRYRGNNEQFF.

The rearrangement links TRBV12-3 or TRBV12-4 to TRBJ1-1; D gene unclear. CDR3 length: 13 amino acids. V lost 2 bases and J 4 bases, leaving 8 bases between the germline ends. The CDR3 DNA sequence: TGTGCCAGCAGTTTAAATCCCTCCACTGAAGCTTTCTTT. Its protein product is CASSLNPSTEAFF.

This clone was detected once. The J gene is TRBJ1-2, the V gene TRBV5-6; 8 bases agree with TRBD1. V shed 3 bases and J 4 bases; nucleotides not matched to a gene: 11. The CDR3 covers 16 residues. CDR1 and CDR2 from the germline V gene are SGHDT and YYEEEE. CDR3 amino acids: CASSSTPGQVIYGYTF. In nucleotides, the CDR3 is TGTGCCAGCAGCTCTACTCCGGGACAGGTGATCTATGGCTACACCTTC.

The chain couples TRBV3-1 (or the pseudogene TRBV3-2) to TRBJ1-3; no clear D gene. This CDR3 has 15 amino acids. Trimming shortened V by 4 bases and J by 1 base, and 11 bases separated the two germline ends. CDR1 and CDR2 from the germline V gene are LGHDT and YNNKEL (reference sequence). CDR3 residues: CASSLISGSGNTIYF. DNA for the CDR3: TGTGCCAGCAGCCTTATTTCGGGATCTGGAAACACCATATATTTT.

The chain has TRBV5-1 and TRBJ2-3; possibly TRBD2 for D (5 bases). Germline lookup yields CDR1 SGHRS and CDR2 YFSETQ. This CDR3 has 18 amino acids. The ends were cut back, 4 bases at V and 1 base at J, with 22 bases in the middle. The DNA of the CDR3 is TGCGCCAGCAGCCTCACTGGCATTCCCACCGGGGGCACAGATACGCAGTATTTT. Amino acids: CASSLTGIPTGGTDTQYF.

The chain employs TRBV3-1 (or the pseudogene TRBV3-2) and TRBJ2-5, with 8 bases fitting TRBD2. The CDR3 loop spans 16 amino acids. The ends lost 1 base at V and 1 base at J; junction bases unmatched: 5. Germline-derived CDR1 and CDR2 are LGHDT and YNNKEL (reference sequence). CDR3 in DNA: TGTGCCAGCAGCCAAGGTCCGGGGGGGGCCCAAGAGACCCAGTACTTC. Protein: CASSQGPGGAQETQYF.

This chain uses TRBV28 with TRBJ1-4; D perhaps matches TRBD1 (5 bases). V lost 5 bases and J lost 4, with 14 bases in between. CDR1 is MDHEN and CDR2 is SYDVKM in the germline V gene. This CDR3 comprises 15 residues. In nucleotides, the CDR3 is TGTGCCAGCAGTGATCAGGGATACGGTAATGAAAAACTGTTTTTT. Amino acid sequence: CASSDQGYGNEKLFF.

This chain joins TRBV28 and TRBJ1-2, with D possibly TRBD1 on 5 matching bases. Germline V gene lookup returns CDR1 MDHEN and CDR2 SYDVKM. The CDR3 totals 16 residues. V lost 1 base to trimming and J lost 7 bases, with 19 bases between them. CDR3 nucleotide sequence: TGTGCCAGCAGTTTATCGCCCCGGGGGATCGCGAGTGGCTACACCTTC. It yields the protein CASSLSPRGIASGYTF.

The CDR3, as DNA: TGCGCCAGCAGCCAATTCCCCAGGGCCCAGGGGAATGAGCAGTTCTTC. Its translation: CASSQFPRAQGNEQFF. The chain couples TRBV4-1 to TRBJ2-1, with D perhaps TRBD1 (6 bases). From germline, CDR1 is MGHRA and CDR2 YSYEKL. V was clipped by 2 bases and J by 7 bases, with 18 bases between them. The CDR3 covers 16 residues.